Presented here are 26 T cell receptor beta chains from one specimen sequenced in a study of siplizumab effects on memory and regulatory T cells. Measured with immunoSEQ multiplex PCR; TCRdb has only the in-frame clones, and not every one. The data hold about 72,000 clones, with around 90% observed a single time. Sample: CD8+ T cells sorted from blood. The receptors derive from a human donor in good health.

The chain links TRBV5-6 to TRBJ2-7, with 8 bases that match TRBD1. Germline CDR1 SGHDT, CDR2 YYEEEE. The CDR3 has 14 amino acids. Trimming removed 2 bases from V and 2 bases from J; junction bases left unmatched: 3. CDR3 amino acids: CASSFGQGTYEQYF. The CDR3, as DNA: TGTGCCAGCAGCTTCGGACAGGGAACCTACGAGCAGTACTTC.

V gene TRBV27 combines with J gene TRBJ1-1; D is possibly TRBD1 (5 bases). CDR1 MNHEY and CDR2 SMNVEV come from the germline V gene (reference sequence). The CDR3 consists of 15 residues. The ends were cut back, 1 base at V and 4 bases at J, with 13 bases in the middle. The CDR3 here is CASSLWSGGGTEAFF. CDR3 in DNA: TGTGCCAGCAGTTTATGGTCTGGGGGGGGCACTGAAGCTTTCTTT.

This sequence joins TRBV19 and TRBJ2-7, with D possibly matching TRBD2 (5 bases). The CDR3 spans 13 residues. V lost 5 bases, J lost 2 bases, and 10 bases lay in between. Germline V gene lookup returns CDR1 LNHDA and CDR2 SQIVND (reference sequence). This chain's CDR3 is CASSLGGTYEQYF. CDR3 coding DNA: TGTGCCAGTAGTCTCGGAGGCACCTACGAGCAGTACTTC.

The table lists this clone with a few counts. The chain has TRBV19 and TRBJ1-1; D is unclear. The V gene lost 1 base and the J gene lost 8 bases, with 8 bases spanning the gap. Germline values: CDR1 LNHDA, CDR2 SQIVND (reference sequence). This CDR3 comprises 12 residues. As DNA, the CDR3 is TGTGCCAGTAGTATAGGGGCCGCGGAAGCTTTCTTT. Amino acid sequence: CASSIGAAEAFF.

V gene TRBV7-9 combines with J gene TRBJ2-7; no clear D. From germline, CDR1 is SEHNR and CDR2 FQNEAQ (reference sequence). The V end lost 4 bases, the J end lost 0 bases, and 16 bases lay between the germline ends. CDR3 length: 16 residues. The CDR3 nucleotides read TGTGCCAGCAGCTCATCTCATGAAGGCCGCTCCTACGAGCAGTACTTC. Translating it yields CASSSSHEGRSYEQYF.

V is TRBV4-2 and J is TRBJ2-7, with 7 bases fitting TRBD2. The CDR3 loop spans 16 amino acids. The J segment lost 2 bases and the V segment lost 0 bases, leaving 7 bases of the junction unmatched. Germline V gene sequence: CDR1 LGHNA, CDR2 YNFKEQ. CDR3: CASSQEGGGSTYEQYF. Here the CDR3 DNA reads TGTGCCAGCAGCCAAGAGGGCGGGGGTTCGACCTACGAGCAGTACTTC.

This rearrangement joins TRBV19 to TRBJ2-1, with D possibly being TRBD2 (6 bases). Trimming removed 0 bases from V and 4 bases from J, with 13 bases in between. The CDR3 is 16 amino acids. In germline, CDR1 is LNHDA, CDR2 SQIVND (reference sequence). CDR3 residues: CASSIDIGSEYNEQFF. CDR3 sequence (DNA): TGTGCCAGTAGTATAGATATCGGGAGTGAGTACAATGAGCAGTTCTTC.

V is TRBV5-1 and J is TRBJ2-1; 10 bases map to TRBD1. The trim removed 4 bases at V and 7 bases at J, leaving 17 bases unmatched. CDR1 and CDR2 (germline): SGHRS, YFSETQ. The CDR3 sequence is 18 residues long. In nucleotides, the CDR3 is TGCGCCAGCAGCGACCGATATATCCGGGACAGGGGAAGGAATGAGCAGTTCTTC. Translating it yields CASSDRYIRDRGRNEQFF. The full variable domain, its missing parts supplied by reference TRBV5-1 and TRBJ2-1, is KAGVTQTPRYLIKTRGQQVTLSCSPISGHRSVSWYQQTPGQGLQFLFEYFSETQRNKGNFPGRFSGRQFSNSRSEMNVSTLELGDSALYLCASSDRYIRDRGRNEQFFGPGTRLTVL.

This clone was detected once. The CDR3 reads CATSDSTYEQYF. The CDR3 coding sequence is TGTGCCACCTCGGACTCCACCTACGAGCAGTACTTC. The chain combines TRBV10-3 with TRBJ2-7, with D possibly matching TRBD2 (5 bases). Germline CDR1 ENHRY, CDR2 SYGVKD. The length of the CDR3 is 12 residues. V was clipped by 10 bases and J by 2 bases, with 12 bases between them.

The chain has TRBV4-1 and TRBJ1-1; D is unclear. Looked up from germline, CDR1 is MGHRA and CDR2 is YSYEKL. V lost 0 bases and J 2 bases, leaving 10 bases between the germline ends. This CDR3 region has 15 residues. CDR3 amino acids: CASSQDYGLNTEAFF. In DNA form, the CDR3 reads TGCGCCAGCAGCCAAGACTACGGATTAAACACTGAAGCTTTCTTT.

The chain employs TRBV12-5 and TRBJ1-5, with a possible D match to TRBD1 (6 bases). Germline CDR1 reads LGHNT; CDR2 reads FRNRAP. Trimming removed 5 bases from V and 2 bases from J, with 13 bases in between. This CDR3 has 15 residues. The CDR3 loop is CASGTQGFGNQPQHF. In DNA, the CDR3 is TGTGCTAGTGGTACACAGGGTTTCGGCAATCAGCCCCAGCATTTT.

A note on this clone: The sample holds other DNA sequences that translate to the same CDR3. This chain uses TRBV27 with TRBJ1-2; D is unclear. This CDR3 spans 14 amino acids. CDR1 is MNHEY, CDR2 SMNVEV, per germline (reference sequence). The V and J ends lost 6 bases and 0 bases respectively, with 11 bases between them. CDR3 amino acids: CASSLDGSNYGYTF. The DNA of the CDR3 is TGTGCCAGCAGCCTAGACGGTTCTAACTATGGCTACACCTTC.

V usage is TRBV6-6 and J usage is TRBJ2-7; D gene uncertain. Trimming took 2 bases from V and 5 from J, leaving 16 bases between them. Germline assignment: CDR1 MNHNY and CDR2 SVGAGI (reference sequence). The CDR3 sequence is 15 residues long. The CDR3 loop is CASSYGSALVDEQYF. The CDR3 region has the DNA TGTGCCAGCAGTTACGGCAGCGCATTAGTAGACGAGCAGTACTTC.

The genes are TRBV29-1 and TRBJ1-2; no reliable D call. The CDR3 sequence is 16 residues long. Trimming removed 1 base at V and 0 bases at J, with 15 bases between. Germline values: CDR1 SQVTM, CDR2 ANQGSEA. In DNA, the CDR3 is TGCAGCGTTGAAGGTGGTACCGGGTTAGCTAACTATGGCTACACCTTC. It is translated as CSVEGGTGLANYGYTF.

The chain recombines TRBV6-6 with TRBJ2-7, with 10 bases that match TRBD1. The CDR3 covers 14 residues. With V trimmed by 4 bases and J by 3 bases, 3 bases remained unmatched. Germline V gene data show CDR1 as MNHNY and CDR2 as SVGAGI (reference sequence). In nucleotides, the CDR3 is TGTGCCAGCAGTTCCCGGGACAGGGGCTACGAGCAGTACTTC. The encoded protein is CASSSRDRGYEQYF.

This clone was seen just once. The gene calls are TRBV5-1 and TRBJ1-2; 8 nucleotides align to TRBD1. Trimming cost V 3 bases and J 7 bases; bases outside gene matches: 5. The CDR3 totals 13 residues. Germline lookup yields CDR1 SGHRS and CDR2 YFSETQ. The CDR3 DNA reads TGCGCCAGCAGCTCGGACAGGGCGGGTGGCTACACCTTC. Its translation is CASSSDRAGGYTF.

The chain uses TRBV7-6 and TRBJ2-7; perhaps TRBD1 as D (7 bases). CDR1 is SGHVS and CDR2 is FNYEAQ in the germline V gene. The CDR3 is 14 amino acids. The V and J ends lost 3 bases and 3 bases respectively, with 12 bases between them. CDR3 loop: CASSLGQGGYEQYF. The CDR3 bases are TGTGCCAGCAGCTTGGGTCAGGGGGGCTACGAGCAGTACTTC.

This chain joins TRBV11-2 and TRBJ2-1; maybe TRBD2 (5 bases). The CDR3 is 15 residues long. From germline, CDR1 is SGHAT and CDR2 FQNNGV. V was shortened by 4 bases and J by 0 bases, with 10 bases between the two germline ends. This CDR3 reads CASSSDWSSYNEQFF. CDR3 nucleotide sequence: TGTGCCAGCAGCTCGGACTGGAGCTCCTACAATGAGCAGTTCTTC.

The chain is built from TRBV2 and TRBJ1-2, with D perhaps TRBD1 (5 bases). The CDR3 length is 13 residues. Trimming stripped 7 bases from V and 0 bases from J, with 9 bases between. Germline-derived CDR1 and CDR2 are SNHLY and FYNNEI. CDR3 sequence reads: CASTGITNYGYTF. The CDR3 nucleotides read TGTGCCAGCACAGGGATTACTAACTATGGCTACACCTTC. The complete variable domain, with remaining parts taken from reference TRBV2 and TRBJ1-2, reads EPEVTQTPSHQVTQMGQEVILRCVPISNHLYFYWYRQILGQKVEFLVSFYNNEISEKSEIFDDQFSVERPDGSNFTLKIRSTKLEDSAMYFCASTGITNYGYTFGSGTRLTVV.

The V gene is TRBV27, the J gene TRBJ2-3; D is possibly TRBD1 (5 bases). The CDR3 consists of 14 residues. The V gene lost 5 bases and the J gene lost 4 bases, with 13 bases spanning the gap. Looked up from germline, CDR1 is MNHEY and CDR2 is SMNVEV (reference sequence). The chain's CDR3 is CASSGRVGADTQYF. As DNA, the CDR3 is TGTGCCAGCAGTGGCAGGGTTGGAGCAGATACGCAGTATTTT.

The chain couples TRBV11-3 to TRBJ2-6; possibly TRBD2 for D (6 bases). The CDR3 is 16 residues long. V was cut by 0 bases and J by 4 bases, with 10 bases left in between. CDR1 is SGHNT and CDR2 is YENEEA in the germline V gene. CDR3 coding DNA: TGTGCCAGCAGCTTAGATGGGGGGTCAGGGGCCAACGTCCTGACTTTC. Its protein product is CASSLDGGSGANVLTF.

The chain couples TRBV19 to TRBJ2-6; possibly TRBD1 for D (6 bases). Trimming removed 4 bases from V and 1 base from J, with 14 bases in between. The CDR3 contains 17 residues. The germline V gene encodes CDR1 LNHDA and CDR2 SQIVND (reference sequence). The CDR3 nucleotides read TGTGCCAGTAGTACCGGGACAAGGGGATCTGGGGCCAACGTCCTGACTTTC. Protein product: CASSTGTRGSGANVLTF. Supplemented by reference TRBV19 and TRBJ2-6, the full variable domain reads DGGITQSPKYLFRKEGQNVTLSCEQNLNHDAMYWYRQDPGQGLRLIYYSQIVNDFQKGDIAEGYSVSREKKESFPLTVTSAQKNPTAFYLCASSTGTRGSGANVLTFGAGSRLTVL.

The CDR3 DNA sequence: TGTGCCAGCAGCTTATTTGGGCTAGCGGTGAACACCGGGGAGCTGTTTTTT. This codes for CASSLFGLAVNTGELFF. V usage is TRBV7-6 and J usage is TRBJ2-2; 7 bases are shared with TRBD2. This CDR3 region has 17 residues. Trimming at V came to 2 bases and at J to 1 base, leaving 7 bases not matched to a gene. Germline CDR1 is SGHVS and CDR2 is FNYEAQ.

The chain combines TRBV7-9 with TRBJ2-7, with no clear D. CDR3 length: 13 amino acids. Germline V CDR1 and CDR2: SEHNR, FQNEAQ (reference sequence). The V and J ends lost 1 base and 3 bases respectively, with 7 bases between them. The CDR3 DNA reads as TGTGCCAGCAGCTTAGGATATCACTACGAGCAGTACTTC. It translates to CASSLGYHYEQYF.

This chain links TRBV28 with TRBJ1-2; D perhaps matches TRBD1 (5 bases). Looked up from germline, CDR1 is MDHEN and CDR2 is SYDVKM. V was clipped by 3 bases and J by 7 bases, with 12 bases between them. The length of the CDR3 is 13 residues. The CDR3: CASSFRGIPGYTF. In DNA, the CDR3 is TGTGCCAGCAGTTTTCGGGGCATTCCTGGCTACACCTTC.

The chain has TRBV7-8 and TRBJ2-7; 8 positions match TRBD1. With 4 bases clipped from V and 6 bases from J, the junction kept 11 bases outside the gene matches. In germline, CDR1 is SGHVS, CDR2 FQNEAQ. The CDR3 has 15 residues. The CDR3 DNA reads as TGTGCCAGCAGCTCGGGACAGGCGGGGTGGGGCGAGCAGTACTTC. Translation: CASSSGQAGWGEQYF. The full variable domain, with the rest looked up from reference TRBV7-8 and TRBJ2-7, is GAGVSQSPRYKVAKRGQDVALRCDPISGHVSLFWYQQALGQGPEFLTYFQNEAQLDKSGLPSDRFFAERPEGSVSTLKIQRTQQEDSAVYLCASSSGQAGWGEQYFGPGTRLTVT.